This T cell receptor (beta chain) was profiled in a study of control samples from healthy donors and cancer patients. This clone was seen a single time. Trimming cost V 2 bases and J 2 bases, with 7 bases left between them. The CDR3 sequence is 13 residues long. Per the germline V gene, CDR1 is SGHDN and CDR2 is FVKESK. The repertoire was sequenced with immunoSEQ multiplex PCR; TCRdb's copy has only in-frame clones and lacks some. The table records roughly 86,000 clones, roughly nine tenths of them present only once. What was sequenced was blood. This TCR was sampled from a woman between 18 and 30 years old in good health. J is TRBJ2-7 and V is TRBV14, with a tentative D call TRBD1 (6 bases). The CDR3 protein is CASSQWGPYEQYF. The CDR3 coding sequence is TGTGCCAGCAGCCAATGGGGGCCCTACGAGCAGTACTTC.